This T cell receptor (beta chain) was retrieved from a study of blood T cell repertoires in COVID-19. Study-wide context: Italy, Spain and the United States were the sources of the convalescent and acute COVID-19 samples.

The CDR3 extends over 14 amino acids. Germline V gene sequence: CDR1 MNHEY, CDR2 SMNVEV (reference sequence). TCRdb's copy holds only in-frame clones and misses some; the assay was immunoSEQ multiplex PCR. Here the sample spans 250,000 to 350,000 clones, around 85% being singletons. Seattle's enrolled individuals joined amid active infection and were then monitored longitudinally. A word on this clone: At one end the junction does not follow the germline gene, possibly because of a read error.

Sample: peripheral blood. The receptor's source is a human donor with COVID-19, enrolled during active disease. The donor label of this sample is uncertain. The rearrangement uses TRBV27 and TRBJ2-6, with a weak D call TRBD2 (6 bases). The CDR3 coding sequence is TGTGCCAGCAGTGCGGGGACCGGGGACAACGTCCTGACTTTC. It codes for CASSAGTGDNVLTF.